This paragraph reports one T cell receptor beta chain. Per the original methods: How many nucleated cells were present was estimated from reference gene primer amplification. Sequencing used immunoSEQ multiplex PCR; TCRdb keeps in-frame clones, though not all of them. V, J and clone size reflect that table, while D and trimming were determined from the DNA. Of about 60,000 clones detected, 72% appear once; the ten largest clones hold more than 4.5%. This sample is part of a study of blood T cell repertoires in COVID-19. Study-level information: Sources were T cells, B-cell-depleted T cells, or PBMCs; the material itself was cDNA or gDNA.

This CDR3 is built from 14 residues. Germline V gives CDR1 ENHRY, CDR2 SYGVKD. V lost 6 bases to trimming and J lost 2 bases, with 13 bases between them. Sequencing was performed on peripheral blood. The chain uses TRBV10-3 and TRBJ1-1; D gene unclear. This sequence was found in a woman in her 70s with COVID-19, enrolled during active disease. The CDR3 sequence is CAISEAGKNTEAFF. The CDR3 DNA reads TGTGCCATCAGCGAGGCGGGGAAAAACACTGAAGCTTTCTTT.